The clone carrying this T cell receptor beta chain was detected only a few times. Its target is unknown. This entry comes from a study of T-cell memory formation after mild COVID-19. Trimming stripped 1 base from V and 3 bases from J, with 12 bases between. This CDR3 contains 15 residues. In germline, CDR1 is MGHRA, CDR2 YSYEKL. Study results and caveats: There was no confirmation that second-wave clones peaking on day 37 were SARS-CoV-2 specific. Pre-infection memory harbored some responding clones, suggesting cross-reactive memory joined.

TCRdb recomputed calls from the 5' RACE reads with MiXCR, one row per CDR3 protein. The sample has 90,000 to 120,000 distinct CDR3 sequences, 8.5% to 14% seen once. The sequenced sample was PBMCs or a T cell subset sorted from them (not recorded which). This sequence joins TRBV4-1 and TRBJ2-5; no definite D call. This TCR was recovered from a young man who had mild COVID-19 (a few samples of this study predate the infection). Cell type and time point are not known. The CDR3 DNA reads TGCGCCAGCAGCCAAGGTTTGTCTGGGGAAGAGACCCAGTACTTC. Translation gives CASSQGLSGEETQYF.